Following are 13 T cell receptor beta chains from one sample sequenced in a study of Tregs in tolerant kidney transplant recipients (dated by TCRdb to about 2019). Library method: the immunoSEQ multiplex PCR assay. As stored in TCRdb, this immuneACCESS dataset retains in-frame rearrangements with V and J assigned. A fraction of the clones does not appear; measured against another copy, unresolved V genes explain less than half of the discrepancy, and the remainder lacks a known reason. In this sample the table shows about 87,000 clones, 93% of which occur a single time. 0.46% of the sample rests with the top ten. Explained via the paper, the time point label denotes: blood sample drawn before combined kidney and bone marrow transplant. Sequencing used CD4+ T cells from blood, obtained before the transplant. These receptors all come from a human donor who received a combined kidney and bone marrow transplant.

The J gene is TRBJ1-1, the V gene TRBV10-3; 7 positions match TRBD1. Germline values: CDR1 ENHRY, CDR2 SYGVKD. The CDR3 contains 14 residues. V shed 6 bases, J shed 1 base, and the junction held 5 bases outside the gene matches. The CDR3 coding sequence is TGTGCCATCAGCGTCGACAGGGAGAACACTGAAGCTTTCTTT. It specifies CAISVDRENTEAFF.

This chain joins TRBV19 and TRBJ1-1; D is unclear. Germline V lookup: CDR1 LNHDA, CDR2 SQIVND (reference sequence). The V and J ends lost 4 bases and 4 bases respectively, with 13 bases between them. The CDR3 has 14 amino acids. The CDR3 sequence: CASSTIGSGTEAFF. For the CDR3, the DNA is TGTGCCAGTAGTACAATAGGCAGCGGCACTGAAGCTTTCTTT.

The chain's CDR3 is CASSYSGVNYGYTF. CDR3 coding DNA: TGTGCCAGCAGTTACTCGGGAGTGAACTATGGCTACACCTTC. This chain links TRBV6-6 with TRBJ1-2; D is ambiguous. V shed 0 bases and J shed 2 bases, with 7 bases lying between them. Germline loops: CDR1 MNHNY, CDR2 SVGAGI (reference sequence). The CDR3 spans 14 residues.

Only one count was recorded for this clone. The rearrangement links TRBV5-1 to TRBJ1-4; TRBD1 matches at 9 bases. This CDR3 spans 18 amino acids. Trimming cost V 1 base and J 2 bases; bases outside gene matches: 9. Germline CDR1 and CDR2: SGHRS and YFSETQ. The CDR3: CASSLPTTGGYTNEKLFF. CDR3 DNA sequence: TGCGCCAGCAGCTTGCCAACAACAGGGGGCTATACTAATGAAAAACTGTTTTTT.

Details on this clone: Other nucleotide sequences in the sample specify the same CDR3. The genes are TRBV27 and TRBJ1-6; TRBD1 agrees at 9 bases. V dropped 6 bases and J dropped 9; count of bases not matched to a gene: 9. Looked up from germline, CDR1 is MNHEY and CDR2 is SMNVEV (reference sequence). The CDR3 has 15 amino acids. CDR3 sequence: CASSPPTGGGSPLHF. CDR3 DNA sequence: TGTGCCAGCAGCCCCCCCACAGGGGGCGGTTCACCCCTCCACTTT.

The chain couples TRBV4-3 to TRBJ2-6; TRBD2 aligns across 8 bases. The CDR3 has 16 residues. Germline CDR1 LGHNA, CDR2 YSLEER. V was clipped by 6 bases and J by 4 bases; unmatched bases: 8. CDR3 nucleotide sequence: TGCGCCAGCAGTCGGGGGGGATCAAGGGGGGCCAACGTCCTGACTTTC. It is translated as CASSRGGSRGANVLTF.

There are a few counts of this clone. The chain combines TRBV19 with TRBJ1-3; no definite D call. Germline-derived CDR1 and CDR2 are LNHDA and SQIVND (reference sequence). The CDR3 has 16 residues. Trimming shortened V by 7 bases and J by 0 bases, and 16 bases separated the two germline ends. The CDR3 bases are TGTGCCAGTAATTTCCCCGGTATAAGCTCTGGAAACACCATATATTTT. Residues: CASNFPGISSGNTIYF.

Comment on this clone: An end of the junction does not agree with germline; a read error may underlie this. V is TRBV7-3 and J is TRBJ1-1, with TRBD1 matching 7 bases. The CDR3 has 13 amino acids. CDR1 and CDR2 from the germline V gene are SGHTA and FQGTGA. CDR3 sequence (DNA): TGTGCCAGCAGTTTAACAGGGGTGAGTGAAGCTTTCTTT. It yields the protein CASSLTGVSEAFF.

The V and J genes are TRBV18 and TRBJ2-7, with 9 nucleotides matching TRBD1. This CDR3 comprises 16 residues. J lost 3 bases, V lost 3 bases, and 9 bases had no gene match. CDR1 and CDR2 from the germline V gene are KGHSH and LQKENI. This CDR3 is CASSPRQGVVDYEQYF. Here the CDR3 DNA reads TGTGCCAGCTCACCTCGACAGGGGGTTGTGGACTACGAGCAGTACTTC.

V gene TRBV18 combines with J gene TRBJ1-1; no clear D gene. Germline-derived CDR1 and CDR2 are KGHSH and LQKENI. V dropped 8 bases and J dropped 1 base, with 11 bases sitting between them. This CDR3 has 13 residues. The CDR3 region is CASRSSQNTEAFF. The DNA of the CDR3 is TGTGCCAGCCGGAGCAGCCAGAACACTGAAGCTTTCTTT.

The genes are TRBV7-2 and TRBJ2-7; 10 nucleotides line up with TRBD2. The CDR3 runs 14 residues. The V gene's germline CDR1 is SGHTA and CDR2 FQGNSA. V lost 2 bases, J lost 5 bases, and 3 bases stayed unmatched. The CDR3 here is CASSLRLAGDEQYF. CDR3 bases: TGTGCCAGCAGCTTACGCCTAGCGGGAGACGAGCAGTACTTC.

The CDR3 DNA follows: TGTGCCAGCAGTGGAGGGGCGAACACTGAAGCTTTCTTT. Its translation: CASSGGANTEAFF. The V gene is TRBV9, the J gene TRBJ1-1; tentative D call: TRBD1 (5 bases). Germline V gene lookup returns CDR1 SGDLS and CDR2 YYNGEE. The CDR3 extends over 13 amino acids. V lost 5 bases to trimming and J lost 1 base, with 9 bases between them.

This clone was seen once. CDR3 coding DNA: TGTGCCAGCAGCTTAGTAGACACAGATACGCAGTATTTT. Translating it yields CASSLVDTDTQYF. The chain carries TRBV7-2 and TRBJ2-3; D remains unclear. V lost 1 base and J 2 bases, leaving 4 bases between the germline ends. The CDR3 spans 13 residues. Germline V gives CDR1 SGHTA, CDR2 FQGNSA.